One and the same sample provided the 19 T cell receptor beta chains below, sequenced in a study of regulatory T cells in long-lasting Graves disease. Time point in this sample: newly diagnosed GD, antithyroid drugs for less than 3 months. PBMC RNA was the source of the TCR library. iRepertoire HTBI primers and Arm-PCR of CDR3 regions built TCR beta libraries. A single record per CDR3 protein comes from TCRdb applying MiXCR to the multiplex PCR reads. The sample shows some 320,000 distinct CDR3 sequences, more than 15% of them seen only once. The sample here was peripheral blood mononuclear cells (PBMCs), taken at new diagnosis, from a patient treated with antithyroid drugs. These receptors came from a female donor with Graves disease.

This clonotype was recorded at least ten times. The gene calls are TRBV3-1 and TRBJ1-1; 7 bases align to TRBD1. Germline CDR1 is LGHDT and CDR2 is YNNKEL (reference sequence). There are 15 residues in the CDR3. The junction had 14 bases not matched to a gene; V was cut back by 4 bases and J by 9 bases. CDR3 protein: CASSLSTGFVAQAFF. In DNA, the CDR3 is TGTGCCAGCAGCCTTTCGACAGGGTTCGTCGCCCAAGCTTTCTTT.

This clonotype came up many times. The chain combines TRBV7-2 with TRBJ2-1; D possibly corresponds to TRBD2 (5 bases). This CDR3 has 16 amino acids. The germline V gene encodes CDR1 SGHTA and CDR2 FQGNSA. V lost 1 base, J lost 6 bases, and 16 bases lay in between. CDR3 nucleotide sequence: TGTGCCAGCAGCTTAGATCCTAGCTATCCCTCCAATGAGCAGTTCTTC. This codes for CASSLDPSYPSNEQFF.

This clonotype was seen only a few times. CDR3 sequence reads: CASSPVALDTQYF. The CDR3 region has the DNA TGTGCCAGCAGCCCCGTCGCTTTAGATACGCAGTATTTT. The genes are TRBV11-2 and TRBJ2-3; no firm D call. Trimming removed 5 bases from V and 5 bases from J, with 11 bases in between. Germline loops: CDR1 SGHAT, CDR2 FQNNGV. The CDR3 spans 13 residues.

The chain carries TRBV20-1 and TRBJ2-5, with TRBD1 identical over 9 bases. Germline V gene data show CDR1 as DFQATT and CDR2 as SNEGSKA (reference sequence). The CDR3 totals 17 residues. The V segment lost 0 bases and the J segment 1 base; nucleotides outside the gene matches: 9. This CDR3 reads CSAREIVDRGPQETQYF. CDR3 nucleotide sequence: TGCAGTGCTAGAGAGATCGTGGACAGGGGACCCCAAGAGACCCAGTACTTC.

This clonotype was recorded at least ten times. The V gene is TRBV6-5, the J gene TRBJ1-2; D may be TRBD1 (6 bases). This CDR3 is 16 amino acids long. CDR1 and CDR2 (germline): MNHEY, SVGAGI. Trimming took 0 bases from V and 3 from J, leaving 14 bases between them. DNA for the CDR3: TGTGCCAGCAGTTACTCGGCAGGGGCCACCTACTATGGCTACACCTTC. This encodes CASSYSAGATYYGYTF.

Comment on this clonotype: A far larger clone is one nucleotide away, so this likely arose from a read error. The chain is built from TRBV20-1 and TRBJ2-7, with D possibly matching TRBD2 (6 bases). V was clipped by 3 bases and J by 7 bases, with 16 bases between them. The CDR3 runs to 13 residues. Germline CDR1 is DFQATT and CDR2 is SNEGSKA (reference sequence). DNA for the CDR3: TGCAGTGCTAGGCCTAGCGACTACAATGAGCAGTACTTC. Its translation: CSARPSDYNEQYF.

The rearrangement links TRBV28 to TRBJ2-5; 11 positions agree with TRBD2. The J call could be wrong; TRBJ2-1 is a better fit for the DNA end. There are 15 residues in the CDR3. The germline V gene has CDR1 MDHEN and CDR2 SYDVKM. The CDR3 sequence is CASRPPLAGEETQFF. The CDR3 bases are TGTGCCAGCAGGCCACCACTAGCGGGGGAAGAGACCCAGTTCTTC.

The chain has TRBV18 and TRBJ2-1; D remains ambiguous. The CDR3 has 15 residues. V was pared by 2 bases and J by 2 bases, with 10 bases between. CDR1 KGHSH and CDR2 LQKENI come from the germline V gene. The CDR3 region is CASSPIAVPYNEQFF. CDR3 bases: TGTGCCAGCTCACCAATTGCGGTCCCCTACAATGAGCAGTTCTTC. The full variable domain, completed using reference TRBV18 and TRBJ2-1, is NAGVMQNPRHLVRRRGQEARLRCSPMKGHSHVYWYRQLPEEGLKFMVYLQKENIIDESGMPKERFSAEFPKEGPSILRIQQVVRGDSAAYFCASSPIAVPYNEQFFGPGTRLTVL.

CDR3: CASSLENGSEQYF. The CDR3 nucleotides are TGTGCCAGCAGCTTAGAAAACGGCAGCGAGCAGTACTTC. The gene calls are TRBV7-9 and TRBJ2-7; no clear D gene. This CDR3 contains 13 residues. Germline lookup yields CDR1 SEHNR and CDR2 FQNEAQ (reference sequence). V shed 1 base and J shed 6 bases, with 10 bases lying between them.

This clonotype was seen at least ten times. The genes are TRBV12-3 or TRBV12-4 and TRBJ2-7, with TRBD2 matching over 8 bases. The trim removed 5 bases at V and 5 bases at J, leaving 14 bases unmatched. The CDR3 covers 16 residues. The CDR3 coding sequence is TGTGCCAGCAGTGTTGTGCTGGGACTAGATAGGGACGAGCAGTACTTC. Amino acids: CASSVVLGLDRDEQYF.

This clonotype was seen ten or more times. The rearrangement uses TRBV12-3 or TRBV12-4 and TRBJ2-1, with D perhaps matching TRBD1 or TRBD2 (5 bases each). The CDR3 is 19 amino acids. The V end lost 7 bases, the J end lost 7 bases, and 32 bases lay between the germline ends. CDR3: CASTKRSGRGVGLWNEQFF. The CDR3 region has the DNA TGTGCCAGCACCAAACGATCCGGCCGAGGGGTAGGGCTATGGAATGAGCAGTTCTTC.

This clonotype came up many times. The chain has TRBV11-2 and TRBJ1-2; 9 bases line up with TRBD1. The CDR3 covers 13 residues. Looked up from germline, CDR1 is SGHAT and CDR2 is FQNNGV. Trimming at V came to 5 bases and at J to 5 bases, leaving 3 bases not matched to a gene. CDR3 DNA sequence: TGTGCCAGCAGCCCTGGACAGGGGTATGGCTACACCTTC. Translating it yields CASSPGQGYGYTF.

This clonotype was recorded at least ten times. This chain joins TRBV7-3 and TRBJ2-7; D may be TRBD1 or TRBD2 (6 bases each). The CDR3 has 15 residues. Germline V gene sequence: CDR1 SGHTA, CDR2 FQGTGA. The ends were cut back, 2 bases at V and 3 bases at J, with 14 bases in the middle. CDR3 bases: TGTGCCAGCAGCTTAGGAGGGGGTGGTAACTACGAGCAGTACTTC. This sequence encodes CASSLGGGGNYEQYF.

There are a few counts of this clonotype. The CDR3 region has the DNA TGTGCCAGCAGCTTGGGGACAGGGGACGCCGGGGAGCTGTTTTTT. Translated, it gives CASSLGTGDAGELFF. The chain couples TRBV5-8 to TRBJ2-2, with 9 bases aligning to TRBD1. Germline values: CDR1 SGHTS, CDR2 YDEGEE. The CDR3 has 15 amino acids. The V and J ends lost 0 bases and 6 bases, in that order; junction bases with no gene match: 3.

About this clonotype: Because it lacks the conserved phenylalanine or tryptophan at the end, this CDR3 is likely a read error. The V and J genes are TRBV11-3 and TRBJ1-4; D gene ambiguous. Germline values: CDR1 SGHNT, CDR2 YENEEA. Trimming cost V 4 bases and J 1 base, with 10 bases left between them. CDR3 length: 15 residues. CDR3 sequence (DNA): TGTGCCAGCAGCTCCAGCGGGGTAACTAATGAAAAACTGTTTTGT. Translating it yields CASSSSGVTNEKLFC.

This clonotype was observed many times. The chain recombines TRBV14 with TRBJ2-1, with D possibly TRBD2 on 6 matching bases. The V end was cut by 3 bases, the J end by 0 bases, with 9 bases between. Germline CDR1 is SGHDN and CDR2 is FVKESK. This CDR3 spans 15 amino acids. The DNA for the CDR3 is TGTGCCAGCAGCCAGCTGGAGGGCTCCTACAATGAGCAGTTCTTC. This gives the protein CASSQLEGSYNEQFF.

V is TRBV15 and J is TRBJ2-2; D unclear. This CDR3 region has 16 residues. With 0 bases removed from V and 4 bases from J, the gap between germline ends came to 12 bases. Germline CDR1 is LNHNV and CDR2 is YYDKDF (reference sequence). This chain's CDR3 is CATSRDNLQTTGELFF. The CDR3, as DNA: TGTGCCACCAGCAGAGATAATTTGCAGACCACCGGGGAGCTGTTTTTT.

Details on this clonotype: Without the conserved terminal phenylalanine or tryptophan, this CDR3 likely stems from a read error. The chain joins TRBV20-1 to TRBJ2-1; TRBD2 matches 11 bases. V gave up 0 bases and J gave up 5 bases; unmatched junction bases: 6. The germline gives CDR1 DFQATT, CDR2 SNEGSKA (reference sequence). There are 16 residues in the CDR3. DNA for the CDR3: TGCAGTGCTAGAGATCCGGGACTAGCGGCGGACAATGAGCAGTTCATC. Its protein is CSARDPGLAADNEQFI.

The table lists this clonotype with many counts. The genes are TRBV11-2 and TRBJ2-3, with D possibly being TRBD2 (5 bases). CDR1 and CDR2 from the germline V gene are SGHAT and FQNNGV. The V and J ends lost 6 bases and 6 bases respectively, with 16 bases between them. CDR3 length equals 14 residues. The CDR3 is CASRGPREGDTQYF. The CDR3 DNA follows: TGTGCCAGCAGAGGACCCCGCGAGGGTGATACGCAGTATTTT.